Listed below are T cell receptor beta chains from one sample, sequenced in a study of control samples from healthy donors and cancer patients. Data came from immunoSEQ multiplex PCR; TCRdb stores just in-frame clones and leaves some out. This sample carries some 64,000 clones, around nine tenths of them seen once, and the ten largest clones take 0.95% to 1.5%. Material for sequencing was PBMCs. The receptors come from a woman in her forties or fifties with colorectal cancer. CDR3s leave out the opening cysteine and the closing phenylalanine or tryptophan. Fields, in order: J gene, V gene, CDR3 protein.

J gene: TRBJ1-1; V gene: TRBV3-1/TRBV3-2; CDR3 protein: ASSQGEVSRNAEAF
J gene: TRBJ1-2; V gene: TRBV3-1/TRBV3-2; CDR3 protein: ASSQDFRGYGYT
J gene: TRBJ1-3; V gene: TRBV28; CDR3 protein: ASSSPSGVNGDTIY
J gene: TRBJ1-6; V gene: TRBV9; CDR3 protein: ASSGKTGANSPLH
J gene: TRBJ1-5; V gene: TRBV28; CDR3 protein: ASSAAGSTQPQH
J gene: TRBJ1-1; V gene: TRBV5-1; CDR3 protein: ASSLDAGTNTEAF
J gene: TRBJ1-1; V gene: TRBV27; CDR3 protein: ASSPIGGLGTEAF
J gene: TRBJ2-5; V gene: TRBV18; CDR3 protein: ASSRRDRGLETQY
J gene: TRBJ1-1; V gene: TRBV2; CDR3 protein: ASNRGADTEAF
J gene: TRBJ2-7; V gene: TRBV2; CDR3 protein: ASRRSYNYEQY
J gene: TRBJ1-1; V gene: TRBV5-6; CDR3 protein: ASSLEGPAGTEAF
J gene: TRBJ2-7; V gene: TRBV5-8; CDR3 protein: ASSLAAYEQY
J gene: TRBJ2-7; V gene: TRBV5-4; CDR3 protein: ASTHRDSYEQY
J gene: TRBJ2-2; V gene: TRBV7-9; CDR3 protein: ASSARPHGGELF
J gene: TRBJ1-1; V gene: TRBV19; CDR3 protein: ASRGTGQNTEAF
J gene: TRBJ2-5; V gene: TRBV7-9; CDR3 protein: ASSLEWGGPGETQY
J gene: TRBJ2-2; V gene: TRBV7-2; CDR3 protein: ASRDEAGQNTGELF
J gene: TRBJ1-1; V gene: TRBV19; CDR3 protein: ASSTWLVGGENTEAF
J gene: TRBJ2-7; V gene: TRBV7-8; CDR3 protein: ASSFGDSYEQY
J gene: TRBJ2-6; V gene: TRBV27; CDR3 protein: ASSLSGVGSMSGANVLT
J gene: TRBJ2-4; V gene: TRBV20-1; CDR3 protein: SASYERGGSNIQY
J gene: TRBJ2-3; V gene: TRBV10-1; CDR3 protein: ASSDGTGGADTQY
J gene: TRBJ2-3; V gene: TRBV5-1; CDR3 protein: ASSLVQAGGPAGQY
J gene: TRBJ1-2; V gene: TRBV30; CDR3 protein: AWRSGTDYGYT
J gene: TRBJ2-5; V gene: TRBV7-6; CDR3 protein: ASSFRQGAWETQY
J gene: TRBJ1-1; V gene: TRBV25-1; CDR3 protein: ASSEYKRDSQY
J gene: TRBJ1-5; V gene: TRBV5-8; CDR3 protein: ASSLGQQVPSNQPQH
J gene: TRBJ2-3; V gene: TRBV19; CDR3 protein: ATRQGDSTDTQY
J gene: TRBJ1-1; V gene: TRBV9; CDR3 protein: ASSVRVGTEAF